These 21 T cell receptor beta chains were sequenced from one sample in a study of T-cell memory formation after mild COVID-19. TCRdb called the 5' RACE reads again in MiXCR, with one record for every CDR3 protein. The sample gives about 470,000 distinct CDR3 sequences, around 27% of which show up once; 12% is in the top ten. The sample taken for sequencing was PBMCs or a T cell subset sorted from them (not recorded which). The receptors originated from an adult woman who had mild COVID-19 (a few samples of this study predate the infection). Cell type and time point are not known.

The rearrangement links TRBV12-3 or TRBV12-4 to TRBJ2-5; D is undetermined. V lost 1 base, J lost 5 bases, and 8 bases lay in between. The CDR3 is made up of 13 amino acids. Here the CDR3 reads CASSLGRSETQYF. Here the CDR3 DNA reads TGTGCCAGCAGTTTAGGAAGGTCGGAGACCCAGTACTTC.

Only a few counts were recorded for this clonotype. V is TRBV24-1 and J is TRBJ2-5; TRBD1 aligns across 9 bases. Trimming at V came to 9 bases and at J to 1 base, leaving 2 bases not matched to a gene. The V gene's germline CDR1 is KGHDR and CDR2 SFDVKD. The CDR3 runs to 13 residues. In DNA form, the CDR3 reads TGTGCCACCGGGACAGGGTTCCAAGAGACCCAGTACTTC. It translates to CATGTGFQETQYF.

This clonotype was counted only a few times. CDR3 loop: CASSIEFQPQHF. The CDR3 coding sequence is TGTGCCAGTAGTATAGAATTCCAGCCCCAGCATTTT. The gene calls are TRBV19 and TRBJ1-5; D ambiguous. The CDR3 totals 12 residues. The V gene's germline CDR1 is LNHDA and CDR2 SQIVND (reference sequence). Between the trimmed V and J ends, which lost 0 bases and 7 bases, there was a span of 4 bases.

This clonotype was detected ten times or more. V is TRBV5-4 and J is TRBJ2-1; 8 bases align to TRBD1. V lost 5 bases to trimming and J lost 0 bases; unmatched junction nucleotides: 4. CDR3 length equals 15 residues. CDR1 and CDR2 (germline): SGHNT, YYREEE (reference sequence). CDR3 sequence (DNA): TGTGCCAGCAGTAGGACAGGGAGCTCCTACAATGAGCAGTTCTTC. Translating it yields CASSRTGSSYNEQFF.

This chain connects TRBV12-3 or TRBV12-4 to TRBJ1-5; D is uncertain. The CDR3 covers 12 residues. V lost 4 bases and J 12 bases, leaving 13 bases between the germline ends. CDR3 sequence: CASSSKGPHQHF. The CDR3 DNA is TGTGCCAGCAGTTCTAAAGGCCCGCACCAGCATTTT.

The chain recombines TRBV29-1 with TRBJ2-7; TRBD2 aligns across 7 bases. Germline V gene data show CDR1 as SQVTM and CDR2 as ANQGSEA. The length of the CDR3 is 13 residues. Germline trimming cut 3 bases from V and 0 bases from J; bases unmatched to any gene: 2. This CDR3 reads CSVDGGNSYEQYF. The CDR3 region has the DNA TGCAGCGTTGACGGGGGGAACTCCTACGAGCAGTACTTC.

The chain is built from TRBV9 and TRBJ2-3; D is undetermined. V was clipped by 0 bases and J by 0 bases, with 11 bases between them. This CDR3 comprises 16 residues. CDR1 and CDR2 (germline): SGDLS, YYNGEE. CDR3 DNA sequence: TGTGCCAGCAGCGTAGCTACAGCGCGAAGCACAGATACGCAGTATTTT. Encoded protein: CASSVATARSTDTQYF.

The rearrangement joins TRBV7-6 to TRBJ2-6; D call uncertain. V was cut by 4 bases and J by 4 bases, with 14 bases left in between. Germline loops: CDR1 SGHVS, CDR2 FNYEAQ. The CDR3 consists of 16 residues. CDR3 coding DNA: TGTGCCAGCAGCTCACTTAGACTTTCCGGGGCCAACGTCCTGACTTTC. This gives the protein CASSSLRLSGANVLTF.

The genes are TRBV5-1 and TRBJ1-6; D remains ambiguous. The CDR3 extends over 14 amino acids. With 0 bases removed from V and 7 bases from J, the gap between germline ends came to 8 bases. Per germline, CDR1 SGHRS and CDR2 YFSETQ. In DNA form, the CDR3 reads TGCGCCAGCAGCTTGGCAGGTCCCAATTCACCCCTCCACTTT. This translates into CASSLAGPNSPLHF.

The CDR3 sequence is CASTQSETQYF. In DNA form, the CDR3 reads TGTGCCAGCACTCAATCCGAGACCCAGTACTTC. The chain links TRBV7-9 to TRBJ2-5; D ambiguous. V was trimmed by 7 bases and J by 5 bases, leaving 8 bases between them. The CDR3 is 11 amino acids. Per the germline V gene, CDR1 is SEHNR and CDR2 is FQNEAQ (reference sequence).

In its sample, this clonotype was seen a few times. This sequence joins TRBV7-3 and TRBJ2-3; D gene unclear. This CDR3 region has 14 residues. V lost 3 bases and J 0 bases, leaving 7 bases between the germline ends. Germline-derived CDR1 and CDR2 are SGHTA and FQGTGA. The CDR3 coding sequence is TGTGCCAGCAGCTTTAAGGTCAGCACAGATACGCAGTATTTT. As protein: CASSFKVSTDTQYF.

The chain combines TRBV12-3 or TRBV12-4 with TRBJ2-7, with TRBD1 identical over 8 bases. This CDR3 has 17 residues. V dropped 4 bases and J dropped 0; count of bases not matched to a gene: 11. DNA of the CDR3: TGTGCCAGCAGTTCAACGAGAGACAGGGGTGACTCCTACGAGCAGTACTTC. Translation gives CASSSTRDRGDSYEQYF.

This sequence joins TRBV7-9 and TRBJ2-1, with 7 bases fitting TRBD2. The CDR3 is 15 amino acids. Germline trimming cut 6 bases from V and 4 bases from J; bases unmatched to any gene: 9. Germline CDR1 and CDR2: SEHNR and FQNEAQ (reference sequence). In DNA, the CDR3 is TGTGCCAGCAGTGGGAGGGCGGGGGAATACAATGAGCAGTTCTTC. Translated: CASSGRAGEYNEQFF.

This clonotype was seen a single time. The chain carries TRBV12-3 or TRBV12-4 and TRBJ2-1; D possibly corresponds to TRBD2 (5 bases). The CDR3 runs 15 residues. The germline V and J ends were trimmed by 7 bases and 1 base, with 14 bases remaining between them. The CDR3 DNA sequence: TGTGCCAGCATCTCCCAACTAGATTCCTACAATGAGCAGTTCTTC. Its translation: CASISQLDSYNEQFF.

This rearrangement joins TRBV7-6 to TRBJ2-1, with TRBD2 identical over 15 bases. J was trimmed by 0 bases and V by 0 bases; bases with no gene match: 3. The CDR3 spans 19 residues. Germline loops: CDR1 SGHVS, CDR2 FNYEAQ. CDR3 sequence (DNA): TGTGCCAGCAGCTTAGCCGGGACTAGCGGGAGGTTCTCCTACAATGAGCAGTTCTTC. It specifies CASSLAGTSGRFSYNEQFF.

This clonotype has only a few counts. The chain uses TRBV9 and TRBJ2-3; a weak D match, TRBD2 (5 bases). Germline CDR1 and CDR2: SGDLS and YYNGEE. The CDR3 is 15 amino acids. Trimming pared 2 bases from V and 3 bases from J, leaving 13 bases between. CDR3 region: CASSVGLARTDTQYF. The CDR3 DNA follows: TGTGCCAGCAGCGTGGGTCTAGCTAGAACAGATACGCAGTATTTT.

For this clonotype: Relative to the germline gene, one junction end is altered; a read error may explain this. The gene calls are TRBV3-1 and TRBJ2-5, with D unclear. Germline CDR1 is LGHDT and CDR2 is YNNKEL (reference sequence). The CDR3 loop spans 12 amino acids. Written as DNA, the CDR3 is TGTGCCAGCAGCCAAGGGGCTGAGGCTCGTTCCTTC. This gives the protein CASSQGAEARSF.

This CDR3 reads CASNGAPGELFF. The CDR3 nucleotides read TGTGCCAGCAACGGGGCCCCCGGGGAGCTGTTTTTT. The V gene is TRBV6-5, the J gene TRBJ2-2; either TRBD1 or TRBD2 may supply D (5 bases each). Germline V lookup: CDR1 MNHEY, CDR2 SVGAGI. The CDR3 runs 12 residues. Trimming removed 7 bases at V and 6 bases at J, with 9 bases between.

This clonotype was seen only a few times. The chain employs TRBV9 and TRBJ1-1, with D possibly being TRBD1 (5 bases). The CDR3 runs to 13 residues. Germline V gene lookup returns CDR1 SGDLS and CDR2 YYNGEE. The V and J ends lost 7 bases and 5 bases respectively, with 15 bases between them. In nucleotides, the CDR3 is TGTGCCAGCTGCGAAATGCCAGGGACTGAAGCTTTCTTT. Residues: CASCEMPGTEAFF.

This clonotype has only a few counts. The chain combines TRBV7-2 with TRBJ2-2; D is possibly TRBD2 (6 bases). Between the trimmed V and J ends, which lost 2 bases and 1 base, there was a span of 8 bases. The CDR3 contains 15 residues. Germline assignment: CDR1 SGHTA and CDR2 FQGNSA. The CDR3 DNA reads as TGTGCCAGCAGCTTACTCGGGGGGAACACCGGGGAGCTGTTTTTT. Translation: CASSLLGGNTGELFF.

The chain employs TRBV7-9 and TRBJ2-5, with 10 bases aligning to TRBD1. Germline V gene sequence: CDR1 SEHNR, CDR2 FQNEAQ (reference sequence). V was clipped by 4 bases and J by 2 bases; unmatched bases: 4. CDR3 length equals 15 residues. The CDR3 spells CASSSGQGVQETQYF. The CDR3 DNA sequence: TGTGCCAGCAGCTCCGGACAGGGGGTACAAGAGACCCAGTACTTC.